These T cell receptor beta chains were read from a single sample in a study of T cell repertoires in cytomegalovirus infection. No antigens are known for them. TCRdb called the reads again in MiXCR, with one record for every CDR3 protein. Among about 700,000 distinct CDR3 sequences listed, roughly 33% were seen once. The input for sequencing was cultured PBMCs, taken from culture after CMV antigen stimulation. These receptors were taken from a human donor in good health (CMV status not recorded). Some clones in this sample may be carry-over from other donors' samples. Both conserved end residues are part of each CDR3. The D gene is left open where the match is weak. The size of a clone is reported for some rows only, either as once, few or many, or as a class for expanded clones.

J gene,clone size,D gene,V gene,CDR3 protein,CDR3 DNA
TRBJ1-1,.,.,TRBV12-3/TRBV12-4,CASSFGQVLEAFF,TGTGCCAGCAGTTTTGGACAAGTCCTTGAAGCTTTCTTT
TRBJ1-2,few,.,TRBV28,CASSAGIAETYTF,TGTGCCAGCAGTGCCGGGATCGCAGAGACCTACACCTTC
TRBJ1-2,many,.,TRBV7-2,CASSVAGDVSYGYTF,TGTGCCAGCAGCGTCGCAGGGGATGTGAGCTATGGCTACACCTTC
TRBJ1-5,few,TRBD1,TRBV6-1,CASHPAQGAFQPQHF,TGTGCCAGCCACCCTGCACAGGGGGCGTTCCAGCCCCAGCATTTT
TRBJ2-1,few,TRBD2,TRBV19,CASSITSAGSSYNEQFF,TGTGCCAGTAGTATAACTTCAGCGGGATCCTCCTACAATGAGCAGTTCTTC
TRBJ1-5,.,TRBD1,TRBV6-1,CASSQLRDSRQPQHF,TGTGCCAGCAGTCAACTCCGGGACAGCAGACAGCCCCAGCATTTT
TRBJ2-7,.,.,TRBV6-2/TRBV6-3,CASSSGTWAYEQYF,TGTGCCAGCAGTTCGGGAACCTGGGCCTACGAGCAGTACTTC
TRBJ2-3,.,.,TRBV11-3,CASSLGAPDTQYF,TGTGCCAGCAGCCTCGGGGCTCCGGATACGCAGTATTTT
TRBJ1-2,few,.,TRBV28,CATSREAITF,TGTGCCACCTCCCGGGAGGCTATCACCTTC
TRBJ2-3,.,TRBD1,TRBV6-2/TRBV6-3,CATMTGSTDTQYF,TGTGCCACTATGACAGGGAGCACAGATACGCAGTATTTT
TRBJ2-5,.,TRBD2,TRBV20-1,CSASPYLLAGVPETQYF,TGCAGTGCTAGTCCCTATTTACTAGCGGGAGTCCCCGAGACCCAGTACTTC
TRBJ2-2,.,.,TRBV14,CASSHLYSNTGELFF,TGTGCCAGCAGCCATCTTTATTCCAACACCGGGGAGCTGTTTTTT
TRBJ2-3,.,.,TRBV10-3,CAISGGLSDTQYF,TGTGCCATCAGTGGAGGACTCTCAGATACGCAGTATTTT
TRBJ2-1,few,TRBD2,TRBV7-2,CASSFNGGALNEQFF,TGTGCCAGCAGCTTTAACGGGGGGGCTCTCAATGAGCAGTTCTTC
TRBJ2-1,once,.,TRBV6-2/TRBV6-3,CASSYAGQYNEQFF,TGTGCCAGCAGTTATGCGGGACAGTACAATGAGCAGTTCTTC
TRBJ2-1,few,TRBD2,TRBV6-1,CASSQLAGAYNEQFF,TGTGCCAGCAGCCAACTAGCGGGGGCCTACAATGAGCAGTTCTTC
TRBJ2-7,once,TRBD2,TRBV7-2,CASSTSAGYEQYF,TGTGCCAGCAGCACTAGCGCGGGCTACGAGCAGTACTTC
TRBJ2-5,.,.,TRBV19,CASSIDPGETQYF,TGTGCCAGTAGTATAGATCCAGGAGAGACCCAGTACTTC
TRBJ2-6,many,TRBD1,TRBV20-1,CSARDRAGANVLTF,TGCAGTGCCCGTGACAGGGCTGGGGCCAACGTCCTGACTTTC
TRBJ1-1,.,.,TRBV11-1,CASSLVGLLWNTEAFF,TGTGCCAGCAGCTTAGTGGGACTATTATGGAACACTGAAGCTTTCTTT
TRBJ2-3,many,.,TRBV7-2,CASSALSSDTQYF,TGTGCCAGCAGCGCCCTAAGCTCAGATACGCAGTATTTT
TRBJ1-2,few,TRBD1,TRBV7-2,CASSKTGGAINGYTF,TGTGCCAGCAGCAAGACAGGGGGCGCGATCAATGGCTACACCTTC
TRBJ2-3,once,.,TRBV19,CASSGSSSTDTQYF,TGTGCCAGTAGTGGGTCCTCTAGCACAGATACGCAGTATTTT
TRBJ1-4,few,TRBD1,TRBV7-6,CASSSQGINEKLFF,TGTGCCAGCAGCTCACAGGGGATTAATGAAAAACTGTTTTTT
TRBJ2-1,.,.,TRBV5-4,CASSSDLTGDNEQFF,TGTGCCAGCAGCAGCGATTTAACGGGAGACAATGAGCAGTTCTTC
TRBJ2-5,.,.,TRBV19,CASSLPGPDPSGETQYF,TGTGCCAGTAGTCTTCCTGGACCAGATCCGTCGGGGGAGACCCAGTACTTC
TRBJ1-2,few,.,TRBV10-3,CAISDMQGTAGYTF,TGTGCCATCAGTGATATGCAGGGTACGGCTGGCTACACCTTC
TRBJ2-1,few,.,TRBV5-5,CASAGDSNNEQFF,TGTGCCAGCGCGGGGGACAGCAACAATGAGCAGTTCTTC
TRBJ1-2,.,.,TRBV10-3,CAIRPQVANYGYTF,TGTGCCATCAGGCCCCAGGTCGCTAACTATGGCTACACCTTC
TRBJ2-7,.,.,TRBV7-2,CASSPGRVLTLYEQYF,TGTGCCAGCAGCCCCGGTCGGGTCCTAACCCTTTACGAGCAGTACTTC
TRBJ1-1,.,.,TRBV10-3,CAISEAGTPLKAFF,TGTGCCATCAGTGAGGCCGGGACCCCGTTAAAAGCTTTCTTT
TRBJ2-7,many,.,TRBV7-2,CASSSGASLTYEQYF,TGTGCCAGCAGCTCCGGGGCTAGCCTAACCTACGAGCAGTACTTC
TRBJ2-3,few,TRBD2,TRBV12-3/TRBV12-4,CAGGGADTQYF,TGTGCCGGGGGGGGAGCAGATACGCAGTATTTT
TRBJ2-5,.,.,TRBV6-8,CASSYAWRRETQYF,TGTGCCAGCAGTTATGCCTGGCGGAGAGAGACCCAGTACTTC
TRBJ2-2,.,.,TRBV7-9,CASRIGIYNTGELFF,TGTGCCAGCAGGATCGGAATTTATAACACCGGGGAGCTGTTTTTT
TRBJ2-5,few,.,TRBV12-3/TRBV12-4,CASSWTRKETQYF,TGTGCCAGCAGCTGGACAAGAAAAGAGACCCAGTACTTC
TRBJ1-4,.,.,TRBV6-2/TRBV6-3,CASASVVMREKLFF,TGTGCCAGCGCCTCGGTGGTGATGCGTGAAAAACTGTTTTTT
TRBJ2-3,.,.,TRBV11-2,CASSRKPGPWTDTQYF,TGTGCCAGCAGCCGGAAACCGGGACCTTGGACAGATACGCAGTATTTT
TRBJ2-3,.,TRBD1,TRBV11-2,CASSFQGATDTQYF,TGTGCCAGCAGCTTTCAGGGGGCGACAGATACGCAGTATTTT
TRBJ2-3,few,TRBD1,TRBV7-6,CASKPGQGTTAQYF,TGTGCCAGCAAACCCGGACAGGGGACAACTGCGCAGTATTTT
TRBJ2-5,few,TRBD2,TRBV6-2/TRBV6-3,CASRKGLAGNRETQYF,TGTGCCAGCCGAAAGGGACTAGCGGGAAATCGGGAGACCCAGTACTTC
TRBJ2-7,few,TRBD2,TRBV7-2,CASSFGLAGGGYEQYF,TGTGCCAGCAGCTTCGGACTAGCGGGAGGGGGCTACGAGCAGTACTTC
TRBJ1-2,.,.,TRBV11-2,CASSSRRGPAGYTF,TGTGCCAGCAGCTCACGACGGGGGCCAGCGGGCTACACCTTC
TRBJ1-2,.,.,TRBV4-1,CASSPPGTLIDYGYTF,TGCGCCAGCAGCCCTCCTGGGACTTTGATAGACTATGGCTACACCTTC
TRBJ2-7,.,.,TRBV27,CASSFSAGSETYEQYF,TGTGCCAGCAGTTTCAGCGCGGGCAGCGAAACCTACGAGCAGTACTTC
TRBJ1-6,once,.,TRBV28,CATISGVSYNSPLHF,TGTGCCACGATCTCAGGGGTGTCCTATAATTCACCCCTCCACTTT
TRBJ2-7,.,TRBD1,TRBV7-9,CASSPDRGLFEQYF,TGTGCCAGCAGCCCGGACAGGGGGTTATTCGAGCAGTACTTC
TRBJ2-3,.,.,TRBV27,CASSLRQGRYTDTQYF,TGTGCCAGCAGTTTAAGGCAGGGGCGATACACAGATACGCAGTATTTT
TRBJ2-7,many,.,TRBV7-2,CASSLGGVQSYEQYF,TGTGCCAGCAGCCTAGGAGGGGTACAATCCTACGAGCAGTACTTC